This T cell receptor (beta chain) appears in the sequencing data of a study of blood T cell repertoires in COVID-19. Study background: The United States, Italy and Spain provided the acute and convalescent COVID-19 samples. From T cells, B-cell-depleted T cells, or PBMCs came the material, which was cDNA or gDNA.

The assay was immunoSEQ multiplex PCR, and TCRdb's table has in-frame clones only and misses some. The table shows a few hundred thousand clones, with about four fifths occurring only once. V was pared by 5 bases and J by 4 bases, with 9 bases of the junction left unmatched. The CDR3 is made up of 15 amino acids. CDR1 SGHTA and CDR2 FQGNSA come from the germline V gene. V gene TRBV7-2 combines with J gene TRBJ2-7, with 9 positions matching TRBD2. Material for sequencing was peripheral blood. The source of this sequence is a woman at least 80 years old with acute or convalescent COVID-19. The CDR3 coding sequence is TGTGCCAGCAGCCAAATGCGGGGGGGCGTTTACGAGCAGTACTTC. This encodes CASSQMRGGVYEQYF.